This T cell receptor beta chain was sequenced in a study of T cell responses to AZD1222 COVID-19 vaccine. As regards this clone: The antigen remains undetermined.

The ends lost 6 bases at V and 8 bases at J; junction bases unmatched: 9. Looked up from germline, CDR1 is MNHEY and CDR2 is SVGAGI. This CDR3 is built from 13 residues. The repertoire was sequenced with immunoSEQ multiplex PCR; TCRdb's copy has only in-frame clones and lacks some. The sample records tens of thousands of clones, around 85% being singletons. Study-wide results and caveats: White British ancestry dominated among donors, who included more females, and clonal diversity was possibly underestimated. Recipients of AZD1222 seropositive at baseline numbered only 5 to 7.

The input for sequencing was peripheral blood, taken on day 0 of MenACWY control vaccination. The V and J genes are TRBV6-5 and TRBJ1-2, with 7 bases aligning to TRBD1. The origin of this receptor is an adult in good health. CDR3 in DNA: TGTGCCAGCAGGGATTCAGGGGGTAGAGGCTACACCTTC. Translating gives CASRDSGGRGYTF.